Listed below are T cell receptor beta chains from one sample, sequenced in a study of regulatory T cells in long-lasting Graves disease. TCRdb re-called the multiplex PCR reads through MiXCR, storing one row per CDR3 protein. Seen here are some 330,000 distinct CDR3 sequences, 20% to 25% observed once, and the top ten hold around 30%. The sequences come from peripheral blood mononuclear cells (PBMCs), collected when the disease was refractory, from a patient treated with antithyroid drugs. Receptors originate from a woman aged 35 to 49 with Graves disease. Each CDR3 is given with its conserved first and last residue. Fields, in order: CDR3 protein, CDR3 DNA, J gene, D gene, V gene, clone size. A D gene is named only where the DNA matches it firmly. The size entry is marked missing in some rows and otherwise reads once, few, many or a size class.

CDR3: CASSLDRTGNTIYF; DNA: TGCGCCAGCAGCTTGGACAGGACTGGAAACACCATATATTTT; J: TRBJ1-3; D: .; V: TRBV5-1; size: few
CDR3: CASSRGQGARTDTQYF; DNA: TGTGCCAGCAGTCGGGGACAGGGGGCTAGGACAGATACGCAGTATTTT; J: TRBJ2-3; D: TRBD1; V: TRBV28; size: few
CDR3: CSVVVSRSQHF; DNA: TGCAGCGTTGTAGTTTCACGTTCCCAGCATTTT; J: TRBJ1-5; D: .; V: TRBV29-1; size: few
CDR3: CASSILLGQGAGELFF; DNA: TGTGCCAGTAGTATACTCTTAGGACAGGGTGCCGGGGAGCTGTTTTTT; J: TRBJ2-2; D: TRBD1; V: TRBV19; size: few
CDR3: CASSRSGPGNSPLHF; DNA: TGTGCCAGCAGTCGTTCAGGGCCAGGAAATTCACCCCTCCACTTT; J: TRBJ1-6; D: .; V: TRBV6-1; size: .
CDR3: CASSQEVRGPNTEAFF; DNA: TGTGCCAGCAGCCAAGAGGTCAGGGGGCCGAACACTGAAGCTTTCTTT; J: TRBJ1-1; D: TRBD1; V: TRBV3-1; size: many
CDR3: CASSRGRSGSSYEQYF; DNA: TGTGCCAGCAGCCGAGGCAGAAGCGGATCCTCCTACGAGCAGTACTTC; J: TRBJ2-7; D: .; V: TRBV6-1; size: many
CDR3: CASSLGAGYYEQYF; DNA: TGTGCCAGCAGCTTGGGAGCAGGATACTACGAGCAGTACTTC; J: TRBJ2-7; D: .; V: TRBV5-6; size: few
CDR3: CASTSPFRGGREQYF; DNA: TGTGCCAGCACCAGTCCGTTCCGCGGAGGAAGGGAGCAGTACTTC; J: TRBJ2-7; D: .; V: TRBV5-6; size: .
CDR3: CASSPTGTSLEQFF; DNA: TGTGCCAGCAGCCCAACCGGGACTAGCCTTGAGCAGTTCTTC; J: TRBJ2-1; D: TRBD2; V: TRBV3-1; size: few
CDR3: CASSHRGNSNYGYTF; DNA: TGTGCCAGCAGTCACAGGGGGAATTCTAACTATGGCTACACCTTC; J: TRBJ1-2; D: TRBD1; V: TRBV28; size: many
CDR3: CASSPPGQGLSDTQYF; DNA: TGTGCCAGCAGCCCCCCGGGACAGGGGCTTTCAGATACGCAGTATTTT; J: TRBJ2-3; D: TRBD1; V: TRBV7-8; size: .
CDR3: CSADQGNTEAFF; DNA: TGCAGTGCTGACCAGGGGAACACTGAAGCTTTCTTT; J: TRBJ1-1; D: .; V: TRBV20-1; size: many
CDR3: CSARDLDPTPYEQYF; DNA: TGCAGTGCTAGAGACTTAGACCCAACCCCCTACGAGCAGTACTTC; J: TRBJ2-7; D: .; V: TRBV20-1; size: few
CDR3: CASSIPGTGRAYNSPLHF; DNA: TGTGCCAGCAGTATCCCCGGGACGGGGAGAGCGTATAATTCACCCCTCCACTTT; J: TRBJ1-6; D: .; V: TRBV28; size: many
CDR3: CASSEAMGRPYGYTF; DNA: TGTGCCAGCAGTGAAGCCATGGGGCGTCCCTATGGCTACACCTTC; J: TRBJ1-2; D: .; V: TRBV2; size: many
CDR3: CASTSVRGTRELFF; DNA: TGTGCCAGCACATCGGTCCGGGGGACCAGGGAGCTGTTTTTT; J: TRBJ2-2; D: .; V: TRBV28; size: many
CDR3: CASSYSRNTGELFF; DNA: TGTGCCAGCAGTTACTCCAGGAACACCGGGGAGCTGTTTTTT; J: TRBJ2-2; D: .; V: TRBV6-5; size: many
CDR3: CASRSGQVRTDTQYF; DNA: TGTGCCAGCAGATCTGGACAGGTTCGCACAGATACGCAGTATTTT; J: TRBJ2-3; D: TRBD1; V: TRBV7-2; size: .
CDR3: CSARAPGETQYF; DNA: TGCAGTGCTAGAGCACCCGGGGAGACCCAGTACTTC; J: TRBJ2-5; D: .; V: TRBV20-1; size: few
CDR3: CASSRKTLNSPLHF; DNA: TGTGCCAGCAGTCGCAAGACCCTGAATTCACCCCTCCACTTT; J: TRBJ1-6; D: .; V: TRBV3-1; size: .
CDR3: CASSQNYEQYF; DNA: TGTGCCAGCAGTCAGAACTACGAGCAGTACTTC; J: TRBJ2-7; D: .; V: TRBV25-1; size: many
CDR3: CASSLNRGRDEKLFF; DNA: TGTGCCAGCAGCTTAAACCGGGGGCGGGATGAAAAACTGTTTTTT; J: TRBJ1-4; D: .; V: TRBV7-8; size: many
CDR3: CSAPLTREGELFF; DNA: TGCAGTGCTCCTCTTACGAGGGAAGGGGAGCTGTTTTTT; J: TRBJ2-2; D: .; V: TRBV20-1; size: .
CDR3: CASSLGGNYPLYEQYF; DNA: TGCGCCAGCAGCTTGGGCGGGAACTACCCACTATACGAGCAGTACTTC; J: TRBJ2-7; D: .; V: TRBV5-1; size: many
CDR3: CASSLNPSTGELFF; DNA: TGTGCCAGCAGCTTAAACCCCAGCACCGGGGAGCTGTTTTTT; J: TRBJ2-2; D: .; V: TRBV7-2; size: few
CDR3: CASRGTLSYEQYF; DNA: TGTGCCAGCAGAGGGACTCTTTCCTACGAGCAGTACTTC; J: TRBJ2-7; D: .; V: TRBV2; size: many
CDR3: CASSLGGGGMNEKLFF; DNA: TGTGCCAGCAGCTTAGGAGGTGGAGGGATGAATGAAAAACTGTTTTTT; J: TRBJ1-4; D: .; V: TRBV7-9; size: .
CDR3: CASSLWGANGELFF; DNA: TGTGCCAGCAGTTTATGGGGGGCGAACGGGGAGCTGTTTTTT; J: TRBJ2-2; D: .; V: TRBV28; size: many
CDR3: CASSLEAGGRYNEQFF; DNA: TGTGCCAGCAGTTTAGAAGCGGGAGGGCGGTACAATGAGCAGTTCTTC; J: TRBJ2-1; D: TRBD2; V: TRBV27; size: .
CDR3: CASSFDYSARTDTQYF; DNA: TGTGCCAGCAGTTTCGATTATAGCGCCCGCACAGATACGCAGTATTTT; J: TRBJ2-3; D: .; V: TRBV28; size: .
CDR3: CATSDLGSHQPQHF; DNA: TGTGCCACCAGTGATTTAGGGAGCCATCAGCCCCAGCATTTT; J: TRBJ1-5; D: .; V: TRBV24-1; size: few
CDR3: CASSYMRGTEAFF; DNA: TGTGCCAGCAGTTATATGCGGGGCACTGAAGCTTTCTTT; J: TRBJ1-1; D: .; V: TRBV6-5; size: .
CDR3: CASSYSAGFGQPQHF; DNA: TGTGCCAGCAGTTACTCAGCAGGGTTCGGTCAGCCCCAGCATTTT; J: TRBJ1-5; D: .; V: TRBV6-5; size: once
CDR3: CASSYGPLTTGRTGELFF; DNA: TGTGCCAGCAGTTACGGACCCCTGACGACAGGGAGAACCGGGGAGCTGTTTTTT; J: TRBJ2-2; D: TRBD1; V: TRBV7-3; size: .
CDR3: CASAPGPITYSNQPQHF; DNA: TGTGCCAGCGCACCGGGACCGATAACTTATAGCAATCAGCCCCAGCATTTT; J: TRBJ1-5; D: .; V: TRBV27; size: many
CDR3: CASSPSIENTGELFF; DNA: TGTGCCAGCAGCCCAAGCATTGAGAACACCGGGGAGCTGTTTTTT; J: TRBJ2-2; D: .; V: TRBV7-6; size: many
CDR3: CASSYSNRGLNSPLHF; DNA: TGTGCCAGCAGTTACTCGAACAGGGGGCTGAATTCACCCCTCCACTTT; J: TRBJ1-6; D: TRBD1; V: TRBV6-2/TRBV6-3; size: .
CDR3: CSARGGLSYEQYF; DNA: TGCAGTGCTAGGGGGGGCCTCTCCTACGAGCAGTACTTC; J: TRBJ2-7; D: .; V: TRBV20-1; size: .
CDR3: CATSETANSREPQHF; DNA: TGTGCCACCAGCGAGACAGCAAACTCTCGGGAGCCCCAGCATTTT; J: TRBJ1-5; D: .; V: TRBV15; size: many
CDR3: CASRGKGQPGYNEQFF; DNA: TGTGCCAGCAGGGGTAAAGGCCAACCGGGTTATAATGAGCAGTTCTTC; J: TRBJ2-1; D: .; V: TRBV27; size: .